Shown below are 21 T cell receptor beta chains from a single sample sequenced in a study of PD-1 blockade in mismatch repair-deficient tumors. The assay was immunoSEQ multiplex PCR, and TCRdb's table has in-frame clones only and misses some. The repertoire has tens of thousands of clones, more than 70% of them found once; the top ten carry 14%. The sample consisted of peripheral blood, taken 52 weeks after starting pembrolizumab. Every receptor here comes from an adult with mismatch repair-deficient cancer.

The V gene is TRBV15, the J gene TRBJ2-1; TRBD2 agrees at 14 bases. V gave up 8 bases and J gave up 8 bases; unmatched junction bases: 8. CDR1 is LNHNV, CDR2 YYDKDF, per germline (reference sequence). The CDR3 sequence is 15 residues long. The CDR3 here is CATGGTSGSGDEQFF. As DNA, the CDR3 is TGTGCCACCGGCGGGACTAGCGGGAGTGGGGATGAGCAGTTCTTC. Filled out from reference TRBV15 and TRBJ2-1, the complete variable domain reads DAMVIQNPRYQVTQFGKPVTLSCSQTLNHNVMYWYQQKSSQAPKLLFHYYDKDFNNEADTPDNFQSRRPNTSFCFLDIRSPGLGDTAMYLCATGGTSGSGDEQFFGPGTRLTVL.

This chain connects TRBV7-9 to TRBJ2-2; TRBD1 matches at 8 bases. V shed 6 bases and J 8 bases; nucleotides not matched to a gene: 2. CDR1 is SEHNR and CDR2 is FQNEAQ in the germline V gene (reference sequence). CDR3 length: 12 residues. CDR3 protein: CASRGQGGELFF. CDR3 sequence (DNA): TGTGCCAGCAGAGGACAGGGAGGGGAGCTGTTTTTT.

This chain joins TRBV20-1 and TRBJ2-7; D is unclear. CDR1 is DFQATT and CDR2 is SNEGSKA in the germline V gene (reference sequence). The CDR3 totals 10 residues. V gave up 3 bases and J gave up 3 bases, with 3 bases separating them. The chain's CDR3 is CSASDYEQYF. CDR3 nucleotide sequence: TGCAGTGCTAGTGACTACGAGCAGTACTTC.

This chain joins TRBV18 and TRBJ2-3, with TRBD2 identical over 7 bases. The CDR3 has 16 amino acids. The V segment lost 3 bases and the J segment 1 base; nucleotides outside the gene matches: 7. In germline, CDR1 is KGHSH, CDR2 LQKENI. In DNA form, the CDR3 reads TGTGCCAGCTCACCCCCACCCCGGGGGGGCACAGATACGCAGTATTTT. This translates into CASSPPPRGGTDTQYF.

By sample share, this clone is large. This chain links TRBV14 with TRBJ1-2; D is ambiguous. The length of the CDR3 is 15 residues. CDR1 SGHDN and CDR2 FVKESK come from the germline V gene. The V and J ends lost 4 bases and 4 bases respectively, with 16 bases between them. CDR3 in amino acids: CASSRDMVWGYGYTF. The CDR3, as DNA: TGTGCCAGCAGCCGGGATATGGTTTGGGGCTATGGCTACACCTTC.

This chain links TRBV30 with TRBJ2-7, with 10 bases aligning to TRBD1. After removal of 4 bases from V and 10 bases from J, the junction contained 13 bases not matched to a gene. Germline lookup yields CDR1 GTSNPN and CDR2 SVGIG (reference sequence). The CDR3 is made up of 14 amino acids. This CDR3 is CAWMGPGTGAEQYF. In DNA, the CDR3 is TGTGCCTGGATGGGTCCCGGGACAGGGGCCGAACAGTACTTC.

The rearrangement uses TRBV19 and TRBJ2-7, with 10 bases identical to TRBD1. Germline-derived CDR1 and CDR2 are LNHDA and SQIVND (reference sequence). V shed 5 bases and J 6 bases; nucleotides not matched to a gene: 7. The CDR3 covers 14 residues. The CDR3 region is CASSGMGDRGEQYF. The DNA for the CDR3 is TGTGCCAGTAGTGGAATGGGGGACAGGGGCGAGCAGTACTTC.

V gene TRBV28 combines with J gene TRBJ2-7; D is perhaps TRBD2 (6 bases). This CDR3 region has 14 residues. Per the germline V gene, CDR1 is MDHEN and CDR2 is SYDVKM. The V end lost 5 bases, the J end lost 4 bases, and 15 bases lay between the germline ends. The CDR3 sequence: CASSPLAEGYEQYF. CDR3 bases: TGTGCCAGCAGTCCTTTAGCGGAGGGGTACGAGCAGTACTTC.

CDR3 coding DNA: TGTGCCAGCAGCCCAGGGACAGGGCTACGGGGGCAGTACTTC. It encodes CASSPGTGLRGQYF. The chain carries TRBV5-5 and TRBJ2-7; 9 nucleotides align to TRBD1. The CDR3 spans 14 residues. The germline V gene has CDR1 SGHKS and CDR2 YYEKEE (reference sequence). The V and J ends lost 4 bases and 9 bases, in that order; junction bases with no gene match: 11.

The chain carries TRBV7-9 and TRBJ2-1; the D gene is possibly TRBD1 (5 bases). V lost 1 base and J 7 bases, leaving 8 bases between the germline ends. CDR1 and CDR2 from the germline V gene are SEHNR and FQNEAQ (reference sequence). The CDR3 has 13 amino acids. The CDR3 reads CASSLVKGNEQFF. CDR3 DNA sequence: TGTGCCAGCAGCTTAGTCAAGGGGAATGAGCAGTTCTTC.

The V gene is TRBV27, the J gene TRBJ2-7, with TRBD2 identical over 9 bases. From germline, CDR1 is MNHEY and CDR2 SMNVEV (reference sequence). Trimming removed 0 bases from V and 3 bases from J; junction bases left unmatched: 3. This CDR3 has 15 amino acids. CDR3 sequence reads: CASSLSGAGGYEQYF. The CDR3 DNA follows: TGTGCCAGCAGTTTATCGGGAGCGGGAGGCTACGAGCAGTACTTC.

This clone has only one observation. This sequence joins TRBV10-2 and TRBJ1-3; D not resolved. Trimming took 6 bases from V and 0 from J, leaving 15 bases between them. Germline CDR1 reads WSHSY; CDR2 reads SAAADI. This CDR3 is built from 16 residues. The CDR3 bases are TGCGCCAGCAGCTATGGAGCCACCGTCTCTGGAAACACCATATATTTT. Translated: CASSYGATVSGNTIYF.

The gene calls are TRBV6-1 and TRBJ2-7; D ambiguous. V was clipped by 6 bases and J by 5 bases, with 11 bases between them. The CDR3 sequence is 12 residues long. Germline assignment: CDR1 MNHNS and CDR2 SASEGT. CDR3 nucleotides: TGTGCCAGCAGCGCACATAGAAACGAGCAGTACTTC. Protein: CASSAHRNEQYF.

This chain links TRBV5-6 with TRBJ2-4; D unresolved. The V gene's germline CDR1 is SGHDT and CDR2 YYEEEE. V dropped 0 bases and J dropped 6 bases, with 7 bases sitting between them. The CDR3 consists of 13 residues. In nucleotides, the CDR3 is TGTGCCAGCAGCTTGGCTCGGAGAAACATTCAGTACTTC. This codes for CASSLARRNIQYF.

This sequence joins TRBV15 and TRBJ1-1; D is possibly TRBD1 (5 bases). V was shortened by 8 bases and J by 2 bases, with 12 bases between the two germline ends. Germline V gives CDR1 LNHNV, CDR2 YYDKDF (reference sequence). CDR3 size: 13 residues. The CDR3 DNA sequence: TGTGCCACCTCCGGACACTTTAACACTGAAGCTTTCTTT. Amino acids: CATSGHFNTEAFF. Filled out from reference TRBV15 and TRBJ1-1, the complete variable domain reads DAMVIQNPRYQVTQFGKPVTLSCSQTLNHNVMYWYQQKSSQAPKLLFHYYDKDFNNEADTPDNFQSRRPNTSFCFLDIRSPGLGDTAMYLCATSGHFNTEAFFGQGTRLTVV.

This rearrangement joins TRBV6-6 to TRBJ2-1; TRBD2 might be the D (6 bases). Germline V gene data show CDR1 as MNHNY and CDR2 as SVGAGI (reference sequence). Between the trimmed V and J ends, which lost 2 bases and 7 bases, there was a span of 9 bases. This CDR3 is 13 amino acids long. CDR3 coding DNA: TGTGCCAGCAGTTACGGGGGGAGGAATGAGCAGTTCTTC. This codes for CASSYGGRNEQFF.

The V and J genes are TRBV5-1 and TRBJ2-7; weak D call: TRBD1 (5 bases). Germline loops: CDR1 SGHRS, CDR2 YFSETQ. The CDR3 runs 15 residues. The V and J ends lost 1 base and 2 bases respectively, with 13 bases between them. CDR3 nucleotide sequence: TGCGCCAGCAGCTTGAACAGGAATTCCCCCTACGAGCAGTACTTC. It encodes CASSLNRNSPYEQYF.

The chain joins TRBV7-2 to TRBJ2-7; no clear D. Germline CDR1 SGHTA, CDR2 FQGNSA. The CDR3 runs to 15 residues. Trimming removed 2 bases at V and 0 bases at J, with 11 bases between. The CDR3 loop reads CASSLKGGSSYEQYF. CDR3 in DNA: TGTGCCAGCAGCTTAAAGGGTGGGTCCTCCTACGAGCAGTACTTC.

The chain carries TRBV19 and TRBJ1-1; D possibly corresponds to TRBD1 (6 bases). CDR1 LNHDA and CDR2 SQIVND come from the germline V gene (reference sequence). The V gene lost 5 bases and the J gene lost 0 bases, with 19 bases spanning the gap. CDR3 length: 17 amino acids. The CDR3 coding sequence is TGTGCCAGTAGTCCACGCAGGGGAGATGGTATGAACACTGAAGCTTTCTTT. It translates to CASSPRRGDGMNTEAFF.

The V call is TRBV13, the J call TRBJ2-7; no clear D gene. The CDR3 contains 14 residues. Deletions cut 5 bases from V and 5 bases from J, with 16 bases between. Germline CDR1 reads PRHDT; CDR2 reads FYEKMQ (reference sequence). The CDR3 reads CASSPIGATNEQYF. The DNA for the CDR3 is TGTGCCAGCAGCCCGATCGGCGCCACAAACGAGCAGTACTTC.

This clone turned up a few times. The DNA for the CDR3 is TGTGCCACGCGAGAGGGAATGAAGGCTGGGGCCAACGTCCTGACTTTC. Residues: CATREGMKAGANVLTF. The rearrangement joins TRBV10-3 to TRBJ2-6; possible D gene TRBD2, 5 bases. The germline V gene encodes CDR1 ENHRY and CDR2 SYGVKD. The CDR3 has 16 residues. Between the trimmed V and J ends, which lost 10 bases and 2 bases, there was a span of 18 bases.